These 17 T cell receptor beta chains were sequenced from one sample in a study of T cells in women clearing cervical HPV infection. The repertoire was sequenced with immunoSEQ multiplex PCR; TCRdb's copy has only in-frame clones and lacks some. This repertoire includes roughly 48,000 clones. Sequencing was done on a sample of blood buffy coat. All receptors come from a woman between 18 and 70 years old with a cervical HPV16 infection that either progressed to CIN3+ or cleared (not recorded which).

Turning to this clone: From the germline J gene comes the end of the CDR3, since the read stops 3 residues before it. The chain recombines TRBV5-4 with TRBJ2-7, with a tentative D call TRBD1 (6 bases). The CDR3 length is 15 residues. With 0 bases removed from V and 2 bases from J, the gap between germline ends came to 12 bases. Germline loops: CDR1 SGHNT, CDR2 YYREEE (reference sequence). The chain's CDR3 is CASSLGQVMTYEQYF. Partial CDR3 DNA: TGTGCCAGCAGCTTGGGACAGGTAATGACCTACGAG.

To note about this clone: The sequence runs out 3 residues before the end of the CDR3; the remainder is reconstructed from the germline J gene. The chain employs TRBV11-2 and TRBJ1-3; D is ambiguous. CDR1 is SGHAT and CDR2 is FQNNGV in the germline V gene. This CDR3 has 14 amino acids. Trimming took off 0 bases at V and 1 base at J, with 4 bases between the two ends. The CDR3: CASSLEASGNTIYF. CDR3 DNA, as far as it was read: TGTGCCAGCAGCTTAGAGGCTTCTGGAAACACC. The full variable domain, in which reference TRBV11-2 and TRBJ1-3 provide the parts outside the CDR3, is EAGVAQSPRYKIIEKRQSVAFWCNPISGHATLYWYQQILGQGPKLLIQFQNNGVVDDSQLPKDRFSAERLKGVDSTLKIQPAKLEDSAVYLCASSLEASGNTIYFGEGSWLTVV.

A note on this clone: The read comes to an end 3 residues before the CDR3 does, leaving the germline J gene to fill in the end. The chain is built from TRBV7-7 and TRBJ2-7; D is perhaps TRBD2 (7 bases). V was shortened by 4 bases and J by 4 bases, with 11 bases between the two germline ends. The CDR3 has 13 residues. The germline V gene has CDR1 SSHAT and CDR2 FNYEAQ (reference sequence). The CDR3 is CASSSGEGYEQYF. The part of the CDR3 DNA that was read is TGTGCCAGCAGCTCAGGGGAGGGATACGAG.

The CDR3 protein is CASSLDRGSSYEQYF. CDR3 DNA (partial): TGTGCCAGCAGCTTAGACAGGGGCAGCTCCTACGAG. V gene TRBV5-5 combines with J gene TRBJ2-7, with 8 bases identical to TRBD1. The read comes to an end 3 residues before the CDR3 does, leaving the germline J gene to fill in the end. J gave up 0 bases and V 2 bases, and 4 bases lay outside the gene matches. The CDR3 is made up of 15 amino acids. In germline, CDR1 is SGHKS, CDR2 YYEKEE (reference sequence).

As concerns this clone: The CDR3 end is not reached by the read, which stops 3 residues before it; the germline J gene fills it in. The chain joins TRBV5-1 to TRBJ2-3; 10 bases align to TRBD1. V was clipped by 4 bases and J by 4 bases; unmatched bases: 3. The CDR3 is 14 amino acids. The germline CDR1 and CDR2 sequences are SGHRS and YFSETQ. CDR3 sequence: CASSDRGLADTQYF. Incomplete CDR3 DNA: TGCGCCAGCAGCGACAGGGGGCTCGCAGATACG.

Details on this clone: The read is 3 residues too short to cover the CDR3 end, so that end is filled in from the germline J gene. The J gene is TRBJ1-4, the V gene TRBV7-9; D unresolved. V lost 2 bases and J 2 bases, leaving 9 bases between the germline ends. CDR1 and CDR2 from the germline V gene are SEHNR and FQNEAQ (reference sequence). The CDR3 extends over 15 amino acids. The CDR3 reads CASSLLRVTNEKLFF. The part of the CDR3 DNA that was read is TGTGCCAGCAGCTTATTGCGGGTTACTAATGAAAAA.

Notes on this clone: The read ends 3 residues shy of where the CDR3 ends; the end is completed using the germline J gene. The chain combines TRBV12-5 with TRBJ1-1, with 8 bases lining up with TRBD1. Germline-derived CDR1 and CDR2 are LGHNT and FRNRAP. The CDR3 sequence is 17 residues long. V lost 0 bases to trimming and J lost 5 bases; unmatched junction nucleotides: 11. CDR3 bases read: TGTGCTAGTGGTTTGGTACTTTCGACAGGGGTGGGGACTGAA. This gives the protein CASGLVLSTGVGTE. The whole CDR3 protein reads CASGLVLSTGVGTEAFF.

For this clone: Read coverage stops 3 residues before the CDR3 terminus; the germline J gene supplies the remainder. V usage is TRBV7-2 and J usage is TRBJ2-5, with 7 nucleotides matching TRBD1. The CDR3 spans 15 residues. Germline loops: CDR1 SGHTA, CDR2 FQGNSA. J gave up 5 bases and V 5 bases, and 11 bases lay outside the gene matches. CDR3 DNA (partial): TGTGCCAGCAGCCTTCCGACAGGGCCGGGGGAGACC. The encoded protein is CASSLPTGPGET. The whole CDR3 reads CASSLPTGPGETQYF.

Partial CDR3 DNA: TGTGCCAGCTCAACCAGCAGGTTAAATTCACCC. It yields the protein CASSTSRLNSP. The full CDR3 reads CASSTSRLNSPLHF. The chain links TRBV18 to TRBJ1-6; no firm D call. The CDR3 end is not reached by the read, which stops 3 residues before it; the germline J gene fills it in. The CDR3 is 14 residues long. With 5 bases removed from V and 7 bases from J, the gap between germline ends came to 12 bases. Germline V gene sequence: CDR1 KGHSH, CDR2 LQKENI.

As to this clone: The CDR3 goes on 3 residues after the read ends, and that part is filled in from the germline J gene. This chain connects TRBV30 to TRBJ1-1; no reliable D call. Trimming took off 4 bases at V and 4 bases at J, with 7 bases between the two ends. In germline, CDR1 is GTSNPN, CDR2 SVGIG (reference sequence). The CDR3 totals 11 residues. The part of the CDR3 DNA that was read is TGTGCCTGGACCCGGGGCACTGAA. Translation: CAWTRGTE. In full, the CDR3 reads CAWTRGTEAFF.

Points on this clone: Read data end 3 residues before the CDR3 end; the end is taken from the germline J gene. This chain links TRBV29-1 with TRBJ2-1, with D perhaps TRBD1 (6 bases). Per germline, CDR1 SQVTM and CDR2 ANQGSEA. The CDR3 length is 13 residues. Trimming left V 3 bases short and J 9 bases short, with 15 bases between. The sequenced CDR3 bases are TGCAGCGTTGACAAAACAGGGTCGGTTGAG. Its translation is CSVDKTGSVE. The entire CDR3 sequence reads CSVDKTGSVEQFF.

The CDR3 here is CACSGSGNTIYF. The CDR3 DNA, read in part, is TGTGCCTGTTCAGGGAGCGGAAACACC. The rearrangement links TRBV30 to TRBJ1-3, with D possibly TRBD1 on 5 matching bases. The read ends 3 residues before the CDR3 terminus; that terminus is restored from the germline J gene. V shed 6 bases and J shed 4 bases, with 10 bases lying between them. Germline V lookup: CDR1 GTSNPN, CDR2 SVGIG (reference sequence). The CDR3 has 12 residues.

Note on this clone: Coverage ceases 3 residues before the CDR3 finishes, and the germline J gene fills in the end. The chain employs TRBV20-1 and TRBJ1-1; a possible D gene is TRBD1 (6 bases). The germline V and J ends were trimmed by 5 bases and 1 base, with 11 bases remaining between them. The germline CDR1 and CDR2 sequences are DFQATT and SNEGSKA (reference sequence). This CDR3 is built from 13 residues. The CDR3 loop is CSAARTANTEAFF. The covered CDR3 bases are TGCAGTGCTGCCCGGACAGCGAACACTGAA.

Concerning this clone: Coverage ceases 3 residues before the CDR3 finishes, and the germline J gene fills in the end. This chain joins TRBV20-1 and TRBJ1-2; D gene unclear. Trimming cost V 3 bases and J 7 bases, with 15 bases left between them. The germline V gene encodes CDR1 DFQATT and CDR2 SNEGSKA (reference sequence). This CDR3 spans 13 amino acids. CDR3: CSASLRVDSGYTF. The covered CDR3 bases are TGCAGTGCTAGTCTGAGGGTGGACTCTGGC.

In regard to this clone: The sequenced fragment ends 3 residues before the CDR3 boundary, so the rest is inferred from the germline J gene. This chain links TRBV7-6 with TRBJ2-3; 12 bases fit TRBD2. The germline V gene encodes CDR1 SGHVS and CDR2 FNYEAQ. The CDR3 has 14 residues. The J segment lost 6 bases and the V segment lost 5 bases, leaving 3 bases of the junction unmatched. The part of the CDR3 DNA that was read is TGTGCCAGCAGCCTCGGGACTAGCGGGGATACG. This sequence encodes CASSLGTSGDT. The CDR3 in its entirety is CASSLGTSGDTQYF.

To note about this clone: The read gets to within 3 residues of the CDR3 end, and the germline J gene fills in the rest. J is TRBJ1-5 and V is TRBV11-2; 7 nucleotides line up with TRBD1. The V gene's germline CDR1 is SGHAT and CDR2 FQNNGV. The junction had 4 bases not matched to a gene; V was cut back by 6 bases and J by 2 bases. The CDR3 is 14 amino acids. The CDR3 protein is CASRNTGGNQPQHF. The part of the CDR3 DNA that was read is TGTGCCAGCAGAAACACAGGGGGCAATCAGCCC.

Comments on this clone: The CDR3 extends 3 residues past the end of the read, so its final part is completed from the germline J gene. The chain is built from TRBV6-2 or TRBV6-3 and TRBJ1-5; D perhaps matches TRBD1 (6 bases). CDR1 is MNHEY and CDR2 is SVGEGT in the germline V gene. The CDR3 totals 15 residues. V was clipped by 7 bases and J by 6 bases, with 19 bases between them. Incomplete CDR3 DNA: TGTGCCAGCACCGCCGAAGGGGGATACGGTCAGCCC. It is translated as CASTAEGGYGQP. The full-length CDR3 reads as CASTAEGGYGQPQHF.